This record covers a single TCR beta chain. This receptor's antigen is unknown. For sequencing, a NextSeq 550 was employed. The Human TCR Profiling Kit (MiLaboratory) was used to prepare UMI-labeled 5' RACE TRB cDNA libraries. The full amount of extracted RNA was used for cDNA synthesis, and the full amount of resulting cDNA was used for PCR amplification. The libraries were made side by side, with each library going through the same number of PCR cycles. As for the authors' bioinformatics: About 53,000 +/- 9,400 unique UMI-labeled TRB cDNA molecules per library were extracted with MIGEC and MiXCR, with at least two reads per UMI required. An average of 40,000 +/- 10,000 functional in-frame TRB CDR3 nucleotide clonotypes without stop codons was found per library. After downsampling to 5000 UMI-labeled TRB molecules per sample, diversity metrics such as normalized Shannon-Wiener and Chao1 were calculated in VDJtools. VDJtools computed clonotype-size-weighted physicochemical properties of the central five CDR3 residues: interaction energy, strength, volume and Kidera factor 4. Reprocessed by TCRdb, the reads give a single entry per CDR3 protein sequence, without DNA. TCRdb, rather than the study authors, made the V and J calls. This sample's clone table shows 5,000 to 6,000 distinct CDR3 sequences. 1.5% to 2% of the sample belongs to the ten largest clones.

This record comes from a study of CXCR3-negative and CXCR3-positive naive CD8 T cells (dated by TCRdb to the late 2010s). Describing the broader study: In total, about 150 million TRB reads were obtained, corresponding to roughly 1.5 +/- 0.3 million reads per library. Diversity and physicochemical repertoire analyses covered around 10 donors pooled from two independent experiments. Naive subsets from about 5 donors and memory cells from 3 donors were included in the TRBV-TRBJ cluster analysis.

What the research found in general, with its limitations: TRB CDR3s from CXCR3-positive naive cells showed higher hydrophobicity (lower Kidera factor 4), lower energy, and higher strength and volume indices than CXCR3-negative naive cells. Surface CD5, linked to self-reactivity in mice, was comparable between naive subsets; TCR interaction strength was therefore also inferred from TRB CDR3 physicochemical properties. TRBV-TRBJ usage was similar between naive CXCR3-negative and CXCR3-positive cells from the same donor, while memory cells showed distinct patterns. Freshly isolated PBMCs were used for most assays because CXCR3 expression partially decreased after cryopreservation. Both naive subsets had comparably high repertoire diversity, while memory CD8+ T cells had much lower repertoire diversity.

Each CD8+ T cell subset was flow-sorted in triplicate, and some 310,000 cells per subset were placed directly into RLT lysis buffer. Naive CD8+ T cells were defined stringently as CD45RO-CCR7+CD27+CD95- to exclude memory contaminants. Standard density gradient centrifugation was used to isolate peripheral blood mononuclear cells from buffy coats. Naive CXCR3-negative and CXCR3-positive CD8+ T cells were flow-sorted using a FACSAria III. Total RNA was extracted from sorted cells using an RNeasy Mini Kit. The CDR3 measures 17 amino acids from cysteine to phenylalanine. Only the protein is available. CDR1 and CDR2 are read off the germline V gene (reference sequence) as SEHNR and FQNEAQ.

Recombination linked TRBV7-9 to TRBJ2-2; the TRBD2 assignment by TCRdb is unverifiable without DNA. This clonotype was obtained from a human donor in good health. Some clones in this sample may be carry-over from other donors' samples. The sample taken for sequencing was naive CXCR3+ CD8+ T cells from blood. Explained via the paper, the cell subset or site label denotes: CD45RO-CCR7+CD27+CD95- naive CD8+ T cells expressing CXCR3 (TNR3+). The CDR3 corresponds to CASSLAPLAVNTGELFF.